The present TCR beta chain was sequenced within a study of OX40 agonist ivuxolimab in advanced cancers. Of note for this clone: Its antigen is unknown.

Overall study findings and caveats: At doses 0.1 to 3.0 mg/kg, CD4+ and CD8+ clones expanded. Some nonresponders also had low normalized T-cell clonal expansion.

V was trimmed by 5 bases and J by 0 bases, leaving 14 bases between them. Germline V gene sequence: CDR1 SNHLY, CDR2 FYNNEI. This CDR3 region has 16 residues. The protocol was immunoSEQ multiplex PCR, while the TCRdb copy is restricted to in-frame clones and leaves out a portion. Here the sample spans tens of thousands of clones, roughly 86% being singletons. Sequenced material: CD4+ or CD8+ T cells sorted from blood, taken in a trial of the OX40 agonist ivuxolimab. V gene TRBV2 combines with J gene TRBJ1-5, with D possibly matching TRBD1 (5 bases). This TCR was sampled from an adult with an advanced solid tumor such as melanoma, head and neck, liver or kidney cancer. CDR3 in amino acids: CASSFRGGFSNQPQHF. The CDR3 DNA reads TGTGCCAGCAGTTTTAGGGGCGGATTTAGCAATCAGCCCCAGCATTTT.